The 27 T cell receptor beta chains in this list originate from one sample, sequenced in a study of blood T cell repertoires in COVID-19. Only in-frame clones appear in the TCRdb table, and some are missing; sequencing was by immunoSEQ multiplex PCR. The sample lists about 47,000 clones, 88% seen once, with 3% in the top ten. Source material: peripheral blood. These receptors were obtained from a man aged 50-59 years with active COVID-19.

This chain joins TRBV6-5 and TRBJ2-3, with 7 bases aligning to TRBD2. With V trimmed by 4 bases and J by 1 base, 2 bases remained unmatched. This CDR3 region has 14 residues. From germline, CDR1 is MNHEY and CDR2 SVGAGI. The chain's CDR3 is CASSFRGGTDTQYF. In nucleotides, the CDR3 is TGTGCCAGCAGTTTTCGGGGGGGCACAGATACGCAGTATTTT.

The rearrangement links TRBV15 to TRBJ2-3; 8 positions agree with TRBD2. This CDR3 has 13 amino acids. Germline CDR1 and CDR2: LNHNV and YYDKDF (reference sequence). V lost 11 bases to trimming and J lost 1 base; unmatched junction nucleotides: 5. The CDR3 region has the DNA TGTGCCGGGAAAGCGGGGGGCACAGATACGCAGTATTTT. Its protein product is CAGKAGGTDTQYF. Full variable domain (missing parts from reference TRBV15 and TRBJ2-3): DAMVIQNPRYQVTQFGKPVTLSCSQTLNHNVMYWYQQKSSQAPKLLFHYYDKDFNNEADTPDNFQSRRPNTSFCFLDIRSPGLGDTAMYLCAGKAGGTDTQYFGPGTRLTVL.

This chain links TRBV7-3 with TRBJ2-1, with 11 positions matching TRBD2. Unmatched junction bases numbered 4, after V lost 4 bases and J lost 2 bases. The germline gives CDR1 SGHTA, CDR2 FQGTGA. The CDR3 is made up of 16 amino acids. CDR3 coding DNA: TGTGCCAGCAGCTCGTTTAGCGGGGGGGCCTACAATGAGCAGTTCTTC. Protein product: CASSSFSGGAYNEQFF.

This sequence joins TRBV3-1 (or the pseudogene TRBV3-2) and TRBJ2-3, with 8 positions matching TRBD2. Trimming took 4 bases from V and 6 from J; bases not matched to a gene: 21. This CDR3 comprises 19 residues. Per germline, CDR1 LGHDT and CDR2 YNNKEL (reference sequence). This CDR3 is CASSPPPRGAKTTYDTQYF. The CDR3 DNA follows: TGTGCCAGCAGCCCCCCGCCGCGGGGGGCGAAAACCACCTACGATACGCAGTATTTT.

The chain links TRBV29-1 to TRBJ1-2; 9 positions agree with TRBD1. The CDR3 consists of 12 residues. Unmatched junction bases numbered 4, after V lost 6 bases and J lost 5 bases. Germline V gives CDR1 SQVTM, CDR2 ANQGSEA. The chain's CDR3 is CSVDRGLYGYTF. The CDR3 DNA reads as TGCAGCGTGGACAGGGGCCTATATGGCTACACCTTC.

The rearrangement uses TRBV7-6 and TRBJ1-1, with TRBD1 matching over 9 bases. Germline assignment: CDR1 SGHVS and CDR2 FNYEAQ. This CDR3 comprises 15 residues. V dropped 5 bases and J dropped 2; count of bases not matched to a gene: 6. CDR3 bases: TGTGCCAGCAGCGCCCGGACAGGGGCTAACACTGAAGCTTTCTTT. Its translation: CASSARTGANTEAFF.

For the CDR3, the DNA is TGTGCCAGTAGTATAGCGGGACAGGGGACCTACGAGCAGTACTTC. Translated: CASSIAGQGTYEQYF. The chain employs TRBV19 and TRBJ2-7, with 10 bases that match TRBD1. CDR1 is LNHDA and CDR2 is SQIVND in the germline V gene (reference sequence). V trimming: 1 base; J trimming: 2 bases; junction bases outside the gene matches: 2. There are 15 residues in the CDR3.

The chain recombines TRBV7-2 with TRBJ2-3; D not resolved. CDR3 size: 11 residues. The germline gives CDR1 SGHTA, CDR2 FQGNSA. The V and J ends lost 1 base and 9 bases respectively, with 5 bases between them. The CDR3 DNA follows: TGTGCCAGCAGCTTAGGTGGCACGCAGTATTTT. This gives the protein CASSLGGTQYF.

This clone was counted between two and nine times. The rearrangement joins TRBV19 to TRBJ1-2; TRBD1 agrees at 10 bases. Per the germline V gene, CDR1 is LNHDA and CDR2 is SQIVND (reference sequence). This CDR3 is built from 14 residues. V was pared by 6 bases and J by 4 bases, with 5 bases of the junction left unmatched. The CDR3 is CASSRTGGFYGYTF. CDR3 nucleotide sequence: TGTGCCAGTAGCCGGACAGGGGGTTTCTATGGCTACACCTTC.

The chain joins TRBV7-8 to TRBJ2-2; 12 nucleotides match TRBD1. The CDR3 covers 15 residues. J was trimmed by 6 bases and V by 5 bases; bases with no gene match: 4. The germline V gene encodes CDR1 SGHVS and CDR2 FQNEAQ. CDR3 amino acids: CASSKGQGAAGELFF. The CDR3 region has the DNA TGTGCCAGCAGCAAGGGACAGGGGGCGGCCGGGGAGCTGTTTTTT. Full variable domain (missing parts from reference TRBV7-8 and TRBJ2-2): GAGVSQSPRYKVAKRGQDVALRCDPISGHVSLFWYQQALGQGPEFLTYFQNEAQLDKSGLPSDRFFAERPEGSVSTLKIQRTQQEDSAVYLCASSKGQGAAGELFFGEGSRLTVL.

This clone was seen a few times. The rearrangement links TRBV2 to TRBJ1-5; perhaps TRBD1 as D (6 bases). The germline gives CDR1 SNHLY, CDR2 FYNNEI. The CDR3 is 13 residues long. Trimming stripped 8 bases from V and 7 bases from J, with 15 bases between. CDR3 DNA: TGTGCCAGCCAGAAGGGCGGGGGCCAGCCCCAGCATTTT. It codes for CASQKGGGQPQHF.

The gene calls are TRBV5-1 and TRBJ2-2; a possible D gene is TRBD1 (5 bases). CDR1 SGHRS and CDR2 YFSETQ come from the germline V gene. The CDR3 is 19 amino acids. V was clipped by 1 base and J by 4 bases, with 23 bases between them. The CDR3 region is CASSLIDQGAAFSTGELFF. As DNA, the CDR3 is TGCGCCAGCAGCTTGATCGACCAGGGCGCAGCATTTTCCACCGGGGAGCTGTTTTTT.

The V call is TRBV5-1, the J call TRBJ2-7; the D gene is possibly TRBD2 (5 bases). Germline loops: CDR1 SGHRS, CDR2 YFSETQ. Trimming removed 0 bases from V and 7 bases from J, with 14 bases in between. This CDR3 has 14 amino acids. The CDR3 DNA is TGCGCCAGCAGCTTGGGGGGAGCCTCTGGGGAGCAGTACGTC. Protein product: CASSLGGASGEQYV.

On this clone: A read error may produce the germline difference seen at one junction end. The chain has TRBV5-1 and TRBJ2-5; 10 bases are shared with TRBD2. This CDR3 contains 14 residues. Germline V gives CDR1 SGHRS, CDR2 YFSETQ. CDR3 in DNA: TGCGCCAGCAGCAAAGTAGCGGGAGGAGAGGCCCAGTACTTC. Residues: CASSKVAGGEAQYF.

The chain recombines TRBV24-1 with TRBJ2-1, with D possibly TRBD2 on 5 matching bases. The CDR3 sequence is 11 residues long. V lost 6 bases to trimming and J lost 7 bases, with 6 bases between them. Germline loops: CDR1 KGHDR, CDR2 SFDVKD. The CDR3 bases are TGTGCCACCAGTCTAGCAAATGAGCAGTTCTTC. It encodes CATSLANEQFF.

V gene TRBV19 combines with J gene TRBJ1-3; a possible D gene is TRBD1 (5 bases). The CDR3 runs 16 residues. Germline CDR1 reads LNHDA; CDR2 reads SQIVND (reference sequence). V lost 3 bases, J lost 0 bases, and 12 bases lay in between. CDR3 residues: CASSISRALSGNTIYF. CDR3 coding DNA: TGTGCCAGTAGTATCAGCAGGGCCCTCTCTGGAAACACCATATATTTT.

The CDR3 loop is CASSPWAGEETQYF. The CDR3 coding sequence is TGTGCCAGCAGCCCCTGGGCGGGGGAAGAGACCCAGTACTTC. The chain is built from TRBV27 and TRBJ2-5; TRBD2 aligns across 7 bases. This CDR3 spans 14 amino acids. V dropped 6 bases and J dropped 3; count of bases not matched to a gene: 7. Germline-derived CDR1 and CDR2 are MNHEY and SMNVEV (reference sequence).

This chain connects TRBV11-2 to TRBJ2-7; 8 nucleotides line up with TRBD2. Per germline, CDR1 SGHAT and CDR2 FQNNGV. The trim removed 4 bases at V and 4 bases at J, leaving 9 bases unmatched. The CDR3 is 15 residues long. The CDR3 DNA sequence: TGTGCCAGCAGCTCCCCGGAGCGGGGGCGTTACGAGCAGTACGTC. Protein: CASSSPERGRYEQYV.

The rearrangement uses TRBV27 and TRBJ2-2; 10 bases are a match to TRBD2. In germline, CDR1 is MNHEY, CDR2 SMNVEV (reference sequence). CDR3 length equals 16 residues. V lost 5 bases to trimming and J lost 6 bases; unmatched junction nucleotides: 9. CDR3 protein: CASSPAGGPSAGELFF. CDR3 nucleotides: TGTGCCAGCAGTCCAGCGGGAGGGCCATCGGCCGGGGAGCTGTTTTTT.

CDR3 protein: CASSYGQGLLYEQYF. In nucleotides, the CDR3 is TGTGCCAGCAGTTACGGACAGGGCCTCCTCTACGAGCAGTACTTC. This chain uses TRBV7-2 with TRBJ2-7, with TRBD1 matching 8 bases. Germline assignment: CDR1 SGHTA and CDR2 FQGNSA. The ends lost 6 bases at V and 3 bases at J; junction bases unmatched: 10. CDR3 length: 15 residues.

Here the CDR3 reads CASSSHRPGYGYTF. As DNA, the CDR3 is TGTGCCAGCAGCAGCCACAGACCGGGATATGGCTACACCTTC. The chain combines TRBV14 with TRBJ1-2, with unresolved D. The CDR3 length is 14 residues. The germline V gene encodes CDR1 SGHDN and CDR2 FVKESK. Trimming cost V 5 bases and J 5 bases, with 15 bases left between them.

V and J are TRBV12-3 or TRBV12-4 and TRBJ2-1; D gene uncertain. V lost 7 bases, J lost 0 bases, and 4 bases lay in between. This CDR3 contains 12 residues. The CDR3 nucleotides are TGTGCCAGCACAGGCTCCTACAATGAGCAGTTCTTC. Protein: CASTGSYNEQFF.

This chain connects TRBV10-2 to TRBJ1-5; 7 bases fit TRBD1. This CDR3 comprises 15 residues. V was clipped by 4 bases and J by 3 bases; unmatched bases: 6. CDR1 is WSHSY and CDR2 is SAAADI in the germline V gene. The CDR3 DNA is TGCGCCAGCAGTGGTTACAGGGGAGTCAATCAGCCCCAGCATTTT. It specifies CASSGYRGVNQPQHF.

This clone has a handful of counts. This chain connects TRBV18 to TRBJ1-2, with TRBD1 matching 11 bases. The germline CDR1 and CDR2 sequences are KGHSH and LQKENI. The junction had 2 bases not matched to a gene; V was cut back by 3 bases and J by 8 bases. The CDR3 covers 13 residues. The CDR3 loop reads CASSPGTGGGYTF. In DNA form, the CDR3 reads TGTGCCAGCTCACCCGGGACAGGGGGGGGCTACACCTTC.

This sequence joins TRBV4-2 and TRBJ2-3; D is perhaps TRBD2 (5 bases). CDR1 is LGHNA, CDR2 YNFKEQ, per germline. This CDR3 is built from 14 residues. Trimming removed 6 bases at V and 2 bases at J, with 12 bases between. CDR3 region: CASRSEGNTDTQYF. In nucleotides, the CDR3 is TGTGCCAGCAGATCCGAGGGAAACACAGATACGCAGTATTTT.

The chain joins TRBV27 to TRBJ1-2, with D unclear. The CDR3 covers 15 residues. Trimming removed 7 bases from V and 2 bases from J, with 17 bases in between. Germline CDR1 reads MNHEY; CDR2 reads SMNVEV (reference sequence). CDR3 nucleotide sequence: TGTGCCAGCAAGGAGTGGGGAGAAAAGAACTATGGCTACACCTTC. The encoded protein is CASKEWGEKNYGYTF.

The gene calls are TRBV7-9 and TRBJ1-1; 9 bases align to TRBD1. The CDR3 is 16 amino acids. The germline V gene has CDR1 SEHNR and CDR2 FQNEAQ (reference sequence). V gave up 1 base and J gave up 7 bases; unmatched junction bases: 10. Here the CDR3 DNA reads TGTGCCAGCAGCTTAGGCCGGACAGGGGCACAGCTTGAAGCTTTCTTT. Protein: CASSLGRTGAQLEAFF.